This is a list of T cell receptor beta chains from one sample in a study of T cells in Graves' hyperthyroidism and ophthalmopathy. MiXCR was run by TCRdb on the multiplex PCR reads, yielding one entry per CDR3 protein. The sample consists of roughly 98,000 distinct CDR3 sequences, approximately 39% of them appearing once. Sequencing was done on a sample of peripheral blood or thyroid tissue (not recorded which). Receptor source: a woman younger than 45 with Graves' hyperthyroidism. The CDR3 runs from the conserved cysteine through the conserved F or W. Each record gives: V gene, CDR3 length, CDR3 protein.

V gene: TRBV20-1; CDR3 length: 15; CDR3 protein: CSARTGTLYTGELFF
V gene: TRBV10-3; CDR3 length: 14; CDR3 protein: CAISARTGDSPLHF
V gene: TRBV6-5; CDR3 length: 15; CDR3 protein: CASSLQEGGNQPQHF
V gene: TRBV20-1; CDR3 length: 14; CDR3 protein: CSAFRFRPRDEQYF
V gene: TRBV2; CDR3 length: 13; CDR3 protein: CVSSSRGGHPQHF
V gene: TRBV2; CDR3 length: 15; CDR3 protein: CASGSQGAPHGELFF
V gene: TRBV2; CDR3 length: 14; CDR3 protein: CASSATGGYQPQHF
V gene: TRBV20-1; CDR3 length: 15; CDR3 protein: CSATVVRDREETQYF
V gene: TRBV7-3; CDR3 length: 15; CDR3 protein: CASAAEGGASYEQYF
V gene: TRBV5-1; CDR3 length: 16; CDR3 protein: CASSLERGQLYNEQFF
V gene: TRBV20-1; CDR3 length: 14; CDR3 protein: CSARPGGRDSPLHF
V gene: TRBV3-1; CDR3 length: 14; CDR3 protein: CASSWVTANSPLHF
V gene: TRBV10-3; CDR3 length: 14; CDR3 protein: CAITPGTGSETQYF
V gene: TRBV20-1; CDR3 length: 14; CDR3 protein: CSAPASGSDYEQYF
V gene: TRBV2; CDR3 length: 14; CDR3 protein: CASSEDRGHQPQHF
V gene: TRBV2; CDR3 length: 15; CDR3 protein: CASSELAGNTGELFF
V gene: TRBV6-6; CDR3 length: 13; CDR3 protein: CASSYPGHLEAFF
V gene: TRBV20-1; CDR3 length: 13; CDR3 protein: CSARSGGYEKLFF
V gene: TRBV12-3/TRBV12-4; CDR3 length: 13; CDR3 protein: CASSSTGYLTLHF
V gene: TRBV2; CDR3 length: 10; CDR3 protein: CASSDEKLFF
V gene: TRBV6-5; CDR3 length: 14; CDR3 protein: CASRTGGSQETQYF
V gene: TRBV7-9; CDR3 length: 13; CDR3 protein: CASSSHGANALTF
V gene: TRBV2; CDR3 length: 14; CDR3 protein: CASRGGARSGEQYF
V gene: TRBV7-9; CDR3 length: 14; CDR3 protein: CASSQTGSRYGRYF
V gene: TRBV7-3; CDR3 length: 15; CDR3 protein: CASSLGHTSNTEAFF
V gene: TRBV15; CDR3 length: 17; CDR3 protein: CATSRGGTGVLTGELFF
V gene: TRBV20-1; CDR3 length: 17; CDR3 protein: CSARPGLDREGQPGDTF
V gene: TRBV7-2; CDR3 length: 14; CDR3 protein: CASSLNGGVYEQYF
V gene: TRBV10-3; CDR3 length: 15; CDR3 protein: CASGSTSGSGDTQYF
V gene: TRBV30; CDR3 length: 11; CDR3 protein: CAWRLVETQYF
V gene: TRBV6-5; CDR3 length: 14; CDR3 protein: CASRSTGGGSPLHF
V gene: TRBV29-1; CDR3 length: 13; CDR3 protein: CSVERGGTGELFF
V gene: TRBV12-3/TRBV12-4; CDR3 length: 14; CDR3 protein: CASSPSRNTGELFF
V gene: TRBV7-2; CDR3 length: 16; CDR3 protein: CASSLGGLAGSGELFF
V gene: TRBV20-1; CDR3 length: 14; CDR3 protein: CSARPWTGRNEQYF
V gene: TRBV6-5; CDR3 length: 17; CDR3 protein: CASSYSGSPYSNQPQHF
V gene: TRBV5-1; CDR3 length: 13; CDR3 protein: CASSLEATDTQYF
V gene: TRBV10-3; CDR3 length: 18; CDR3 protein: CAISELWSTEKNTGELFF
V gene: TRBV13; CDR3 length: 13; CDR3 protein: CASSTDRESGAFF
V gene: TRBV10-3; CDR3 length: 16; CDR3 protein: CAISETDGARKSPLHF
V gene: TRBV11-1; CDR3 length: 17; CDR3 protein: CTSSLDRSHISGNAIYF
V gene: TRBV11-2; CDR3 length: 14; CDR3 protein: CASSQTGKGWEQYF
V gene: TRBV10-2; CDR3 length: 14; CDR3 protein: CASKPGQGADEAFF
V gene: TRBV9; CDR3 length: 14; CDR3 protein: CASSFGPGFREQYF
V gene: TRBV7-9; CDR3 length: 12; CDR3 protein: CASTGTGKTQYF
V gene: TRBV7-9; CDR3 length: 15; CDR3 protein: CASSLSGTGADEQYF
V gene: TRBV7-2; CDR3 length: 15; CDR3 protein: CASSLGGVTNTEAFF
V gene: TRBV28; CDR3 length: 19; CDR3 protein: CASSRDRWNYLFHSYEQYF
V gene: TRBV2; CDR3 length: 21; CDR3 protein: CASSSTYHYGRDWSSQETQYF
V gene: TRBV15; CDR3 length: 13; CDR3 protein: CATPGQGNEKLFF
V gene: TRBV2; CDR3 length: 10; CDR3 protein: CASGRETQYF
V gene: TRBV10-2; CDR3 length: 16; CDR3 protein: CASSETPGLGNQPQHF
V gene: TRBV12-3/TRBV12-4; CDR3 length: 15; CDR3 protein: CASHAGVISNQPQHF